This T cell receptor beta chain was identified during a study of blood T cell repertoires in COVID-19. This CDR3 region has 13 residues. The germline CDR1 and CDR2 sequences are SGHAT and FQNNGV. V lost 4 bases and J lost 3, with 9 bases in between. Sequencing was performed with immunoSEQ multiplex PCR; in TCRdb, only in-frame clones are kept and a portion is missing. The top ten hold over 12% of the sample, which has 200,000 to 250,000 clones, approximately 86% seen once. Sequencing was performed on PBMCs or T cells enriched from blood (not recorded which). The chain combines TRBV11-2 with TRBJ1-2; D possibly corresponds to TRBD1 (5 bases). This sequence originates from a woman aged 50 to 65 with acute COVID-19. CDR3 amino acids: CASSSRQHYGYTF. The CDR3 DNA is TGTGCCAGCAGCTCCCGACAGCACTATGGCTACACCTTC.